Listed below are T cell receptor beta chains from one sample, sequenced in a study of molecular identifiers for immune sequencing clone quantification. MiXCR was run by TCRdb on the PCR reads, yielding one entry per CDR3 protein. The data hold around 54,000 distinct CDR3 sequences, with 20% to 25% observed a single time. Source material: naive CD8+ T cells from blood, with Jurkat cell RNA spiked in. The receptor source for this set is a human donor in good health. Some libraries in this study had Jurkat cell RNA spiked in. Each CDR3 is given with its conserved first and last residue. The order of the fields is J gene, V gene, D gene, clone size, CDR3 protein, CDR3 DNA. D genes are given only for firm matches. Expanded clones get a size class; other rows say once, few or many, or leave the size out.

TRBJ1-6	TRBV14	-	many	CASSQFYPPGFDSPLHF	TGTGCCAGCAGCCAATTCTACCCCCCCGGGTTTGATTCACCCCTCCACTTT
TRBJ2-7	TRBV6-2/TRBV6-3	-	-	CASSYSPARDEQYF	TGTGCCAGCAGTTACTCGCCCGCTAGGGACGAGCAGTACTTC
TRBJ2-7	TRBV9	-	few	CASSHRASETYEQYF	TGTGCCAGCAGCCACCGAGCTAGCGAGACCTACGAGCAGTACTTC
TRBJ2-7	TRBV5-6	TRBD2	many	CASSLGTSGILSSYEQYF	TGTGCCAGCAGCCTAGGGACTAGCGGGATTCTTAGCTCCTACGAGCAGTACTTC
TRBJ1-1	TRBV12-3/TRBV12-4	-	many	CASSSGATEAFF	TGTGCCAGCAGTTCAGGGGCCACTGAAGCTTTCTTT
TRBJ2-3	TRBV5-1	-	many	CASSLARGADTDTQYF	TGCGCCAGCAGCTTGGCCCGGGGGGCTGACACAGATACGCAGTATTTT
TRBJ1-1	TRBV6-2/TRBV6-3	-	many	CASSPITGFTEAFF	TGTGCCAGCAGCCCGATAACAGGGTTTACTGAAGCTTTCTTT
TRBJ2-3	TRBV12-3/TRBV12-4	TRBD1	many	CASSTWTGTSTDTQYF	TGTGCCAGCAGTACTTGGACAGGGACTAGCACAGATACGCAGTATTTT
TRBJ2-7	TRBV10-3	-	few	CAISESGYEQYF	TGTGCCATCAGTGAGTCGGGCTACGAGCAGTACTTC
TRBJ1-2	TRBV28	-	many	CASSSRDNYGYTF	TGTGCCAGCAGTTCCCGGGATAACTATGGCTACACCTTC
TRBJ1-3	TRBV28	TRBD1	many	CASRRDRSTGNTIYF	TGTGCCAGCAGAAGGGACAGATCAACGGGAAACACCATATATTTT
TRBJ2-7	TRBV7-9	TRBD2	many	CASSLGLAGGPVHYEQYF	TGTGCCAGCAGCTTAGGACTAGCGGGGGGCCCGGTCCACTACGAGCAGTACTTC
TRBJ2-1	TRBV27	-	many	CASSPGVSSYNEQFF	TGTGCCAGCAGTCCCGGGGTAAGCTCCTACAATGAGCAGTTCTTC
TRBJ2-3	TRBV12-3/TRBV12-4	-	-	CASGMFVVTDTQYF	TGTGCCAGTGGCATGTTTGTGGTCACAGATACGCAGTATTTT
TRBJ2-7	TRBV19	TRBD1	many	CASSTGQGYYEQYF	TGTGCCAGTAGTACCGGACAGGGTTACTACGAGCAGTACTTC
TRBJ2-4	TRBV4-1	-	-	CASSQGWGYDKNIQYF	TGCGCCAGCAGCCAAGGTTGGGGGTATGACAAAAACATTCAGTACTTC
TRBJ2-3	TRBV9	TRBD2	many	CASSVVQGAGGTDTQYF	TGTGCCAGCAGCGTAGTACAAGGAGCGGGAGGCACAGATACGCAGTATTTT
TRBJ2-5	TRBV7-9	-	many	CASSTISWGKETQYF	TGTGCCAGCAGCACTATCAGTTGGGGGAAAGAGACCCAGTACTTC
TRBJ2-1	TRBV20-1	TRBD1	many	CSATPRQGPNEQFF	TGCAGTGCTACCCCCAGACAGGGTCCCAATGAGCAGTTCTTC
TRBJ1-1	TRBV28	-	many	CASSGAGPNTEAFF	TGTGCCAGCAGTGGGGCAGGGCCGAACACTGAAGCTTTCTTT
TRBJ2-3	TRBV15	TRBD1	many	CATSRDKEGGSDRGADTQYF	TGTGCCACCAGCAGAGATAAGGAAGGAGGGTCAGACAGGGGTGCAGATACGCAGTATTTT
TRBJ2-7	TRBV2	-	many	CASGTAPGAHYEQYF	TGTGCCAGCGGGACCGCCCCGGGGGCACACTACGAGCAGTACTTC
TRBJ1-3	TRBV5-3	-	many	CASSYTGRFSGNTLYF	TGTGCCAGCTCTTACACGGGACGCTTTTCTGGAAATACGCTCTATTTT
TRBJ2-3	TRBV4-3	-	-	CASGPNVGARAGAQYF	TGCGCCAGCGGCCCCAACGTGGGGGCCCGGGCGGGTGCGCAGTATTTT
TRBJ1-1	TRBV5-1	-	-	CASSTGRSNTEAFF	TGCGCCAGCAGCACGGGCAGATCGAACACTGAAGCTTTCTTT
TRBJ2-7	TRBV20-1	TRBD1	many	CSASKPGQVLYEQYF	TGCAGTGCTAGTAAGCCGGGACAGGTTCTCTACGAGCAGTACTTC
TRBJ1-1	TRBV5-1	-	once	CASSVVGGGTETFF	-
TRBJ1-1	TRBV4-3	TRBD1	-	CASSQQDRGFELGTEAFF	TGCGCCAGCAGCCAACAGGACAGGGGGTTCGAGTTGGGCACTGAAGCTTTCTTT
TRBJ1-1	TRBV27	TRBD1	-	CASSQTTTGLGTDAFF	TGTGCCAGCAGTCAAACCACGACAGGGTTAGGTACTGATGCTTTCTTT
TRBJ2-1	TRBV27	TRBD2	-	CVSSNLGGGTYNEQFF	TGTGTCAGTTCTAATCTTGGCGGGGGGACCTACAATGAGCAGTTCTTC
TRBJ2-1	TRBV24-1	-	-	CATSGGEVTEQFF	TGTGCCACCAGTGGAGGGGAAGTCACTGAGCAGTTCTTC
TRBJ2-7	TRBV27	-	many	CASSWVTGGTEEQYF	TGTGCCAGCAGTTGGGTCACCGGGGGAACCGAGGAGCAGTACTTC
TRBJ2-7	TRBV28	TRBD1	many	CASTLEGALGYEQYF	TGTGCCAGCACTCTTGAGGGGGCCCTTGGCTACGAGCAGTACTTC
TRBJ1-1	TRBV7-9	-	-	CASSLEGGITEAFF	TGTGCCAGCAGCTTAGAGGGGGGGATTACTGAAGCTTTCTTT
TRBJ2-5	TRBV20-1	TRBD2	many	CSAASTSDPYQETQYF	TGCAGTGCTGCGAGCACTAGCGACCCGTACCAAGAGACCCAGTACTTC